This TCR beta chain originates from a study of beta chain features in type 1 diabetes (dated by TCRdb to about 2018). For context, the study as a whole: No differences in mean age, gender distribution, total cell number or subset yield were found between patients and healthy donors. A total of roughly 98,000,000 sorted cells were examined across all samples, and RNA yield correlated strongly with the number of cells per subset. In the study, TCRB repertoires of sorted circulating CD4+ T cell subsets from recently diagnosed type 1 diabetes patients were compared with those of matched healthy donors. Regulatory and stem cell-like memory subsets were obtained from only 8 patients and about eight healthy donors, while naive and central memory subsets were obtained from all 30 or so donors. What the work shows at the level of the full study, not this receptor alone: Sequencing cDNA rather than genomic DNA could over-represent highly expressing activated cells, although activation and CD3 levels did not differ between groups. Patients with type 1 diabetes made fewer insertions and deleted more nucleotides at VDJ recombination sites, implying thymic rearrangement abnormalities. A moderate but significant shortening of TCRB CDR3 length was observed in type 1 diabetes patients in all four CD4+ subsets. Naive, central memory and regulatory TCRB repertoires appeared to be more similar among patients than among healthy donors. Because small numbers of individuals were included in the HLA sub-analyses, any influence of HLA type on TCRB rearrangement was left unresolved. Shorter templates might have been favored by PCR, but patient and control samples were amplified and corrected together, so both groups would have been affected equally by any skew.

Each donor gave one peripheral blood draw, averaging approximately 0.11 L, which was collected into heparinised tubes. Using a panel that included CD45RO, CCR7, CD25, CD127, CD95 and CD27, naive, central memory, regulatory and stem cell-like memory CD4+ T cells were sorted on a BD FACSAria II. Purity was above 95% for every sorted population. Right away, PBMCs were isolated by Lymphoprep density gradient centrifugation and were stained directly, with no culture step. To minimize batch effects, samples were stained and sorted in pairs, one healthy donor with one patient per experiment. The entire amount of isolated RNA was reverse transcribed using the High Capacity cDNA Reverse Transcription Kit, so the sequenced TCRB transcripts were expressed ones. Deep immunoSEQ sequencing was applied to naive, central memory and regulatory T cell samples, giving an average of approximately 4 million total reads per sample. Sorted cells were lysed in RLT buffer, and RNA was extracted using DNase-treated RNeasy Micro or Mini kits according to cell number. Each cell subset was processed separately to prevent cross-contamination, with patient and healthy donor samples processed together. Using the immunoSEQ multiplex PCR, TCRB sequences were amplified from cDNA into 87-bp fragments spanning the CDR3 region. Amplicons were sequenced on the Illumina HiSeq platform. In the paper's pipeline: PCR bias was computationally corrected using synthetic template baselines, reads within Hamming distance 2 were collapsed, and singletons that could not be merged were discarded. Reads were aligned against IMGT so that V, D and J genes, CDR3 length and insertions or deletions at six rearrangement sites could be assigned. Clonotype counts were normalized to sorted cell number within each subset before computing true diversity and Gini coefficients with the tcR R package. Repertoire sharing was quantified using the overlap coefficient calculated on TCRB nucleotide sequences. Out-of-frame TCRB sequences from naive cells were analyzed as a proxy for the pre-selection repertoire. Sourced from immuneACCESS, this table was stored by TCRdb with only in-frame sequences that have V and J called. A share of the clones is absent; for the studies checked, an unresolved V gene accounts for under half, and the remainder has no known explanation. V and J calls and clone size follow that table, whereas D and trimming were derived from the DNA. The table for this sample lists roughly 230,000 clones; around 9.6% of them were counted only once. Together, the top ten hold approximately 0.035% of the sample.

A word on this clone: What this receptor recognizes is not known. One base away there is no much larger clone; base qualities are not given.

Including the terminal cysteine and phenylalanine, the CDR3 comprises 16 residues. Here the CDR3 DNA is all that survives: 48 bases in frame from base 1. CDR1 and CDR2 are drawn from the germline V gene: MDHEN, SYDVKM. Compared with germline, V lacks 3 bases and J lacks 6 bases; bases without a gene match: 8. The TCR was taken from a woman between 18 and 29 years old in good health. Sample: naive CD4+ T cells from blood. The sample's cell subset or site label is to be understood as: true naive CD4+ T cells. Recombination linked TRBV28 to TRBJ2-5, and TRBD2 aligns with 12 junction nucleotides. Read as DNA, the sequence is TGTGCCAGCAGTTTTTCGGGGACTAGCGGGTTACAGACCCAGTACTTC. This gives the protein CASSFSGTSGLQTQYF.